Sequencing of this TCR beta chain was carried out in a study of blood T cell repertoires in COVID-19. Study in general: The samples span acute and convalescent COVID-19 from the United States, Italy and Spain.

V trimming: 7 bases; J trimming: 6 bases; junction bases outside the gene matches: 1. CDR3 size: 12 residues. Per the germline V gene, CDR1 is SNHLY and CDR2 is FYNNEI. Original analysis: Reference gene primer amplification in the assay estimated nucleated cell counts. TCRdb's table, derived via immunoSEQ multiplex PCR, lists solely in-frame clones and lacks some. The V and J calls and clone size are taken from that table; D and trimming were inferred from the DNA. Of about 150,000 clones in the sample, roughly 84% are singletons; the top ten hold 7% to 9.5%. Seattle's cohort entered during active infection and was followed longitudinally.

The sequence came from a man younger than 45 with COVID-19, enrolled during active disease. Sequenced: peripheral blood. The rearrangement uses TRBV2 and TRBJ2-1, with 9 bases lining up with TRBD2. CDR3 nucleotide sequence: TGTGCCAGCATAGCGGGAGTCAATGAGCAGTTCTTC. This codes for CASIAGVNEQFF. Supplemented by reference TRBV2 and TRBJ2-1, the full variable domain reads EPEVTQTPSHQVTQMGQEVILRCVPISNHLYFYWYRQILGQKVEFLVSFYNNEISEKSEIFDDQFSVERPDGSNFTLKIRSTKLEDSAMYFCASIAGVNEQFFGPGTRLTVL.